The present T cell receptor (beta chain) was sequenced within a study of Ad26.COV2.S vaccination and SARS-CoV-2 variants. Sequencing used immunoSEQ multiplex PCR; TCRdb keeps in-frame clones, though not all of them. The profile covers about 480,000 clones, with roughly 85% appearing a single time and 9.5% to 15% taken by the ten largest. Whole-study findings and limits: Placebo recipients trailed vaccine recipients in spike-specific TCR breadth. Total T cell responses, in the TCR breadth and depth analyses, may have been underestimated.

This clone was recorded once. As yet, its antigen is unknown. V was clipped by 3 bases and J by 1 base, with 10 bases between them. Germline assignment: CDR1 SGHTA and CDR2 FQGNSA. The length of the CDR3 is 15 residues. Treatment defined: about 20 received Ad26.COV2.S at low or high dose, single or two shots; several received placebo; per-sample allocation not given. Samples were taken on day 63 after the first vaccine or placebo injection. This Boston cohort included adults aged 18-55 years. Ad26 vector vaccine expressed Wuhan-strain SARS-CoV-2 spike. This sequence originates from a person aged 18 to 59 who received the Ad26.COV2.S COVID-19 vaccine or a placebo. The chain employs TRBV7-2 and TRBJ1-5; D not resolved. Here the sequenced sample was peripheral blood, taken in a trial of Ad26.COV2.S vaccine versus placebo. This chain's CDR3 is CASSFRGLSNQPQHF. For the CDR3, the DNA is TGTGCCAGCAGCTTCCGAGGGTTGAGCAATCAGCCCCAGCATTTT.